This T cell receptor beta chain was recovered during a study of blood T cell repertoires in COVID-19 (dated by TCRdb to the early 2020s). Some background on the complete study: Collaborator samples came from the United States, Italy and Spain and covered acute and convalescent phases of COVID-19. Samples were obtained from the ongoing ImmuneRACE study (first 160 participants) and from some 1,200 subjects provided by 6 global collaborators. The repertoires were made available in a free public database intended to serve as a resource for research on the immune response to SARS-CoV-2. The sample metadata nearly always contained a de-identified subject ID, COVID-19 status, age in years and sex. The material from the prospective study consisted of cDNA or gDNA derived from T cells, B-cell-depleted T cells, or PBMCs. Deeply sampled blood TCRbeta repertoires from subjects exposed to, actively infected with, or recovered from COVID-19 were included in the dataset. HLA class I and class II types, where available, came from metadata supplied by the sample provider rather than from assay-based typing. Overall results and qualifications from the work: Clinical and demographic metadata were provided uncurated, with the amount varying by source and participant.

TCRbeta CDR3 regions were amplified from genomic DNA by means of the immunoSEQ Assay, a bias-controlled multiplex PCR. For the original study's pipeline: The number of nucleated cells in each sample was estimated from the amplification of reference gene primers within the assay. To quantify the absolute abundance of each unique TCRbeta CDR3 rearrangement, sequence reads were collapsed and filtered. For each sample, productive Simpson clonality was calculated as the square root of Simpson's diversity index across productive rearrangements. TCRdb limited this immuneACCESS table to in-frame rearrangements with V and J called. A share of clones is missing; checked studies link under half to unresolved V genes, and the rest is unexplained. That table is the source of V, J and clone size, and D and trimming were worked out from the DNA. The sample data list 300,000 or so clones, and roughly 90% of these were observed just once. The top ten hold 2.6% of the sample.

Turning to this clone: Its specific antigen is unknown. Base qualities are not provided; no much larger clone lies one nucleotide away.

Enrolling through a virtual design, the prospective study's participants ranged in age from roughly 18 to 89 years and lived across around 25 United States geographic areas. Cohort assignment in the prospective study relied on participant-reported clinical history from a screening survey and a study questionnaire. For ImmuneRACE Cohort 3, a participant was defined as recovered based on two consecutive negative NP/OP PCR tests, clearance by a healthcare professional, or resolution of symptoms. Each participant in the prospective study had whole blood, serum and a nasopharyngeal or oropharyngeal swab collected by mobile phlebotomists. Additional blood draws and questionnaires over an approximately two-month period could optionally be provided by prospective study participants. Before DNA extraction, blood samples from the prospective study were shipped at room temperature or frozen. Taken from cysteine to phenylalanine, the CDR3 has 13 residues. Only the CDR3 region is kept as DNA, spanning 39 bases read in frame from base 1. Relative to germline, V is 4 bases shorter and J is 10 bases shorter, with 16 bases between their ends. CDR1 and CDR2, per the germline V gene, are LGHNA and YSLEER.

Input material: PBMCs or T cells enriched from blood (not recorded which). The clonotype was recovered from a man aged 55-75 years who had recovered from COVID-19. The chain uses TRBV4-3 and TRBJ1-1, with the D segment identity uncertain. Here is the DNA: TGCGCCAGCAGCCCTCTCGGGGTTGAGGGAGCTTTCTTT. Its coded protein is CASSPLGVEGAFF.